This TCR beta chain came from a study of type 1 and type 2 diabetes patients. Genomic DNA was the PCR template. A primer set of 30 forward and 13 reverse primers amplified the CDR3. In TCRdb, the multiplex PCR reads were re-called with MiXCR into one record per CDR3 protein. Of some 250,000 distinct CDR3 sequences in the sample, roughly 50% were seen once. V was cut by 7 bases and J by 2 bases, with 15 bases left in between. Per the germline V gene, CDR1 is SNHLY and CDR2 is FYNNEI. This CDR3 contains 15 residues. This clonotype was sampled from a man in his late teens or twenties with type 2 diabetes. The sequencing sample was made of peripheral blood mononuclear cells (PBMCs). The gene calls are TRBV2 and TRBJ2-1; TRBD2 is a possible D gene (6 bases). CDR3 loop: CASTSRDFPYNEQFF. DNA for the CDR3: TGTGCCAGCACGTCGCGGGACTTCCCCTACAATGAGCAGTTCTTC.